Listed below are T cell receptor beta chains from one sample, sequenced in a study of regulatory T cells in long-lasting Graves disease. TCRdb recomputed calls from the multiplex PCR reads with MiXCR, one row per CDR3 protein. The table lists just over 600,000 distinct CDR3 sequences, roughly 15% of them singletons, with 15% to 20% in the top ten. The same data also contributed to another study, on T cells in Graves' hyperthyroidism and ophthalmopathy.

The sample was peripheral blood mononuclear cells (PBMCs), taken at new diagnosis, from a patient treated with antithyroid drugs. The receptors stem from a woman aged 25 to 39 with Graves disease. CDR3s include the opening cysteine and the closing phenylalanine or tryptophan. D genes are given only for firm matches. Rows give clone size only sometimes, using once, few, many, or a class for an expanded clone.

CDR3aa,CDR3nt,abundance,j_gene,v_gene,d_gene
CATSSGLYTDTQYF,TGTGCCACCAGCTCGGGGCTGTACACAGATACGCAGTATTTT,few,TRBJ2-3,TRBV24-1,-
CASSLPSLSSYNEQFF,TGCGCCAGCAGCTTGCCGTCTCTCAGCTCCTACAATGAGCAGTTCTTC,many,TRBJ2-1,TRBV5-1,-
CASITFRQGTNYGYTF,TGTGCCAGCATTACCTTTCGACAGGGAACTAACTATGGCTACACCTTC,-,TRBJ1-2,TRBV6-1,TRBD1
CASSPGLYPSYEQYF,TGTGCCAGCAGCCCGGGACTGTACCCCTCCTACGAGCAGTACTTC,-,TRBJ2-7,TRBV7-9,-
CATSVPGPGTDTQYF,TGTGCCACCAGTGTCCCCGGGCCAGGCACAGATACGCAGTATTTT,many,TRBJ2-3,TRBV24-1,-
CSASFLGVNTEAFF,TGCAGTGCTAGCTTTTTAGGTGTGAACACTGAAGCTTTCTTT,many,TRBJ1-1,TRBV20-1,-
CASSLGGVSYGYTF,TGTGCCAGCAGCCTGGGGGGGGTCAGCTATGGCTACACCTTC,few,TRBJ1-2,TRBV5-8,-
CASSAPPSGRGTDTQYF,TGTGCCAGCAGTGCCCCGCCTAGCGGGAGGGGCACAGATACGCAGTATTTT,many,TRBJ2-3,TRBV6-2/TRBV6-3,TRBD2
CASSYAPDGTEAFF,TGTGCCAGCAGTTACGCACCGGATGGCACTGAAGCTTTCTTT,many,TRBJ1-1,TRBV6-5,-
CASSPAGTSGAYNEQFF,TGTGCCAGCAGCCCTGCCGGGACTAGCGGGGCTTACAATGAGCAGTTCTTC,many,TRBJ2-1,TRBV7-3,TRBD2
CASSQPTAGKENTEAFF,TGCGCCAGCAGCCAGCCCACCGCAGGGAAGGAGAACACTGAAGCTTTCTTT,few,TRBJ1-1,TRBV2,-
CASSATGGNNSPLHF,TGTGCCAGCAGCGCCACGGGGGGAAATAATTCACCCCTCCACTTT,few,TRBJ1-6,TRBV9,-
CASSPIAGVGTDTQYF,TGTGCCAGCAGTCCTATAGCGGGAGTGGGCACAGATACGCAGTATTTT,many,TRBJ2-3,TRBV2,TRBD2
CASSLPSLSDTQYF,TGTGCCAGCAGCCTCCCTTCCCTTTCAGATACGCAGTATTTT,few,TRBJ2-3,TRBV3-1,-
CASSVGEINEQFF,TGTGCCAGCAGTGTGGGCGAAATCAATGAGCAGTTCTTC,-,TRBJ2-1,TRBV25-1,-
CASSTQAGSYWSNQPQHF,TGTGCCAGTAGTACTCAGGCGGGGTCATATTGGAGCAATCAGCCCCAGCATTTT,many,TRBJ1-5,TRBV19,-
CASSQIGGDLNSPLHF,TGTGCCAGCAGCCAAATCGGAGGTGATCTTAATTCACCCCTCCACTTT,-,TRBJ1-6,TRBV5-1,-
CASSLGRVQHF,TGTGCCAGTAGTCTAGGACGGGTCCAGCATTTT,-,TRBJ1-5,TRBV19,-
CASSQEQFF,TGTGCCAGCTCTCAGGAGCAGTTCTTC,few,TRBJ2-1,TRBV2,-
CASSLLAGKETQYF,TGTGCCAGCAGCCTTTTAGCGGGAAAAGAGACCCAGTACTTC,-,TRBJ2-5,TRBV7-9,TRBD2
CSARRREGRDEQFF,TGCAGTGCTAGGCGGCGGGAGGGCCGGGATGAGCAGTTCTTC,few,TRBJ2-1,TRBV20-1,TRBD2
CASSSRGSGSKSYEQYF,TGTGCCAGCAGTTCCCGGGGTAGCGGGAGCAAATCCTACGAGCAGTACTTC,few,TRBJ2-7,TRBV28,TRBD2
CASSITGQGPEETQYF,TGTGCCAGTAGTATTACCGGACAGGGCCCCGAGGAGACCCAGTACTTC,-,TRBJ2-5,TRBV19,TRBD1
CASSLSRPQHF,TGTGCCAGCAGTTTAAGTCGGCCCCAGCATTTT,few,TRBJ1-5,TRBV28,-
CASSLSTVWGTGGYTF,TGTGCCAGCAGCTTATCTACAGTGTGGGGGACTGGGGGCTACACCTTC,many,TRBJ1-2,TRBV7-8,-
CSAQVLGQGLSYNEQFF,TGCAGTGCCCAGGTTCTCGGACAGGGTTTGTCCTACAATGAGCAGTTCTTC,few,TRBJ2-1,TRBV20-1,TRBD1
CASTVRTGNYQPQHF,TGTGCCAGTACCGTTAGGACAGGAAACTATCAGCCCCAGCATTTT,few,TRBJ1-5,TRBV19,TRBD1
CASSLSGRVRRSYEQYF,TGTGCCAGCAGTTTAAGTGGTAGGGTTCGTAGATCCTACGAGCAGTACTTC,few,TRBJ2-7,TRBV28,-
CASNNRGLGNQPQHF,TGTGCCAGCAACAACAGGGGGCTTGGCAATCAGCCCCAGCATTTT,-,TRBJ1-5,TRBV6-1,TRBD1
CASSNPRDNPGGYTF,TGTGCCAGCTCAAACCCCCGGGACAACCCTGGTGGCTACACCTTC,few,TRBJ1-2,TRBV18,-
CASSLRPSGDYNEQFF,TGTGCCAGCAGCTTACGGCCTAGCGGGGACTACAATGAGCAGTTCTTC,few,TRBJ2-1,TRBV7-3,TRBD2
CASSWAGQSTDTQYF,TGCGCCAGCAGCTGGGCGGGACAGAGCACAGATACGCAGTATTTT,many,TRBJ2-3,TRBV5-1,-